A selection of T cell receptor beta chains follows, all from one sample in a study of CD8 T cells in Susac syndrome. TCRdb re-analysed the immunoSEQ multiplex PCR reads in MiXCR, keeping a single row per CDR3 protein. The sample contains tens of thousands of distinct CDR3 sequences, 90% to 97% of which appear only once. Sequencing used CD8+ T cells from PBMCs. These receptors were collected from a human donor with Susac syndrome. Both conserved end residues are part of each CDR3. Each record gives: CDR3 length, V gene, clone size, J gene, D gene, CDR3 DNA, CDR3 protein. D genes are given only for firm matches. Some rows mark clone size as missing; the rest say once, few, many or name a class of expanded clone.

15	TRBV15	.	TRBJ1-2	.	TGTGCCACCAGCAGAGATATGGGGAACCTCTATGGCTACACCTTC	CATSRDMGNLYGYTF
15	TRBV29-1	.	TRBJ2-7	TRBD2	TGCAGCGTTGAAGGGGGACTAGCGGGAATTTACGAGCAGTACTTC	CSVEGGLAGIYEQYF
13	TRBV27	.	TRBJ1-2	.	TGTGCCAGCAGTGTGGGTCTCGAGGGTGGCTACACCTTC	CASSVGLEGGYTF
11	TRBV29-1	.	TRBJ2-7	.	TGCAGCGTTTTTGGGGGGAATGAGCAGTACTTC	CSVFGGNEQYF
12	TRBV6-2/TRBV6-3	.	TRBJ2-2	.	TGTGCCAGCGCCGTACAACTCCCAGAGCTGTTTTTT	CASAVQLPELFF
19	TRBV20-1	once	TRBJ2-7	TRBD2	TGCAGCGCTAGGTTGTTATGGCTTGGGACTAGCGGGAGTGAGTACGAGCAGTACTTC	CSARLLWLGTSGSEYEQYF
15	TRBV20-1	.	TRBJ2-1	TRBD1	TGCAGTGCTAGACCCCCGGACAGGGGCTTCCATGAGCAGTTCTTC	CSARPPDRGFHEQFF
15	TRBV5-1	.	TRBJ2-1	.	TGCGCCAGCAGCGCCCTGAGCCCGACCTACAATGAGCAGTTCTTC	CASSALSPTYNEQFF
13	TRBV27	.	TRBJ1-1	TRBD1	TGTGCCAGCATACCGGGACAGGGCACTGAAGCTTTCTTT	CASIPGQGTEAFF
20	TRBV20-1	.	TRBJ2-5	TRBD1	TGCAGTGCTAGAGATCACACCCGACAGGGGGGTCGAGTCCACCAAGAGACCCAGTACTTC	CSARDHTRQGGRVHQETQYF
14	TRBV20-1	.	TRBJ1-5	.	TGCAGTGCTAGGTGGGACTTCGATAATCAGCCCCAGCATTTT	CSARWDFDNQPQHF
15	TRBV24-1	.	TRBJ2-5	TRBD1	TGTGCCACCAGTGGCGACAGGGGGCTTCGGGAGACCCAGTACTTC	CATSGDRGLRETQYF
10	TRBV2	.	TRBJ2-7	.	TGTGCCAGCAGTGAAGAACCGCTTCACTTC	CASSEEPLHF
14	TRBV24-1	few	TRBJ2-5	TRBD2	TGTGCCACCAGTGGTACTAGCGGCTCGGAGACCCAGTACTTC	CATSGTSGSETQYF
16	TRBV20-1	.	TRBJ1-2	.	TGCAGTGCTAGAGACCCCGGGCGAAGGGAGGGCTATGGCTACACCTTC	CSARDPGRREGYGYTF
16	TRBV9	once	TRBJ2-3	TRBD2	TGTGCCAGCAGCGTCCGACTAGCGGGGGACACAGATACGCAGTATTTT	CASSVRLAGDTDTQYF
16	TRBV18	.	TRBJ2-3	TRBD2	TGTGCCAGCTCACCTCTTGGGAGGGCGTCTCCAGATACGCAGTATTTT	CASSPLGRASPDTQYF
14	TRBV7-2	.	TRBJ1-1	.	TGTGCCAGCAGCTTAAACAGTGTGAACACTGAAGCTTTCTTT	CASSLNSVNTEAFF
12	TRBV30	.	TRBJ2-3	.	TGTGCCTGGAAGACAGACACAGATACGCAGTATTTT	CAWKTDTDTQYF
14	TRBV3-1	.	TRBJ2-5	.	TGTGCCAGCAGCCCCACGCAGGACTGGGAGACCCAGTACTTC	CASSPTQDWETQYF
17	TRBV3-1	.	TRBJ2-3	.	TGTGCCAGCAGCTTCTCGCCCGCAGGCGCCAGCACAGATACGCAGTATTTT	CASSFSPAGASTDTQYF
15	TRBV29-1	once	TRBJ2-1	.	TGCAGCGTTGAGGGGGGACAGAGCTCCTACAATGAGCAGTTCTTC	CSVEGGQSSYNEQFF
14	TRBV27	.	TRBJ1-5	.	TGTGCCAGCATGGATAGACCTAGCAATCAGCCCCAGCATTTT	CASMDRPSNQPQHF
14	TRBV5-1	.	TRBJ1-5	TRBD1	TGCGCCAGCAGCTTGGCAGGGGGCGGTCAGCCCCAGCATTTT	CASSLAGGGQPQHF
15	TRBV6-2/TRBV6-3	.	TRBJ2-3	.	TGTGCCAGCAGTTACGCGAACCGCCCCAAGGATACGCAGTATTTT	CASSYANRPKDTQYF
11	TRBV27	.	TRBJ2-7	.	TGTGCCAGCAGTTCCGGCTACGAGCAGTACTTC	CASSSGYEQYF
16	TRBV6-1	.	TRBJ1-1	.	TGTGCCAGCGGGCCGTGGGCAGGGGAGATGAACACTGAAGCTTTCTTT	CASGPWAGEMNTEAFF
13	TRBV27	few	TRBJ2-7	.	TGTGCCAGCAGTTCGAGTGGGTCCTACGAGCAGTACTTC	CASSSSGSYEQYF
17	TRBV7-9	.	TRBJ1-5	TRBD1	TGTGCCAGCAGCTTAGCGCCCCCGGGACAGAGTAATCAGCCCCAGCATTTT	CASSLAPPGQSNQPQHF
15	TRBV11-2	.	TRBJ2-1	TRBD2	TGTGCCAGCAGCGGCCGGGGACTAGCGGGGTTTGAGCAGTTCTTC	CASSGRGLAGFEQFF
14	TRBV29-1	.	TRBJ2-6	.	TGCAGCGTTGAAGATATCTCTGGGGCCAACGTCCTGACTTTC	CSVEDISGANVLTF
12	TRBV6-6	.	TRBJ2-1	.	TGTGCCAGTCAGGAAAACTACAATGAGCAGTTCTTC	CASQENYNEQFF
17	TRBV9	.	TRBJ2-3	TRBD2	TGTGCCAGCAGCGGCCTGACTAGCGGGGGCCGCACAGATACGCAGTATTTT	CASSGLTSGGRTDTQYF
15	TRBV27	.	TRBJ2-1	TRBD2	TGTGCCAGCAGTGCCGGGACTAGCGGGGCAAATGAGCAGTTCTTC	CASSAGTSGANEQFF
13	TRBV7-9	once	TRBJ2-5	TRBD2	TGTGCCAGCAGCTTTAGCGGGCAAGAGACCCAGTACTTC	CASSFSGQETQYF
17	TRBV15	.	TRBJ2-1	.	TGTGCCACCAGCAGAGATAGGGGGGTGGGGCACTACAATGAGCAGTTCTTC	CATSRDRGVGHYNEQFF
13	TRBV4-3	.	TRBJ2-7	TRBD2	TGCGCCAGCAGCCAGGATATTAGCGGGAGTAGGTACTTC	CASSQDISGSRYF
13	TRBV29-1	.	TRBJ2-3	.	TGCAGCGTTGAAAAGGTGGGGGCAGATACGCAGTATTTT	CSVEKVGADTQYF
14	TRBV12-3/TRBV12-4	.	TRBJ2-7	.	TGTGCCAGCAGTTTATCCGGACATAACTACGAGCAGTACTTC	CASSLSGHNYEQYF
10	TRBV20-1	.	TRBJ1-6	.	TGCAGTGCTCTCGATTCACCCCTCCACTTT	CSALDSPLHF
14	TRBV30	.	TRBJ1-1	TRBD1	TGTGCCTGGAGTCCGGGACAGGGTGACACTGAAGCTTTCTTT	CAWSPGQGDTEAFF
15	TRBV14	.	TRBJ2-3	TRBD2	TGTGCCAGCAGCCTCGGCGGGGGGTCCGCAGATACGCAGTATTTT	CASSLGGGSADTQYF
16	TRBV6-2/TRBV6-3	.	TRBJ2-4	.	TGTGCCAGCAGCCCCGACAGTCCCCTATCCAAAAACATTCAGTACTTC	CASSPDSPLSKNIQYF
14	TRBV20-1	.	TRBJ1-2	TRBD1	TGCAGTGCTAGAGATACGGACAGGTCGACAGGCTACACCTTC	CSARDTDRSTGYTF
11	TRBV12-3/TRBV12-4	.	TRBJ2-7	.	TGTGCCAGCAGTTCCCAATGGAAGCAGTACTTC	CASSSQWKQYF
11	TRBV27	.	TRBJ1-1	.	TGTGCCAGCGCTGATAGTACTGAAGCTTTCTTT	CASADSTEAFF
15	TRBV3-1	.	TRBJ2-7	.	TGTGCCAGCAGCCATCTGATTCAGGGGAACTACGAGCAGTACTTC	CASSHLIQGNYEQYF
14	TRBV25-1	.	TRBJ1-4	.	TGTGCCAGCAGGCCCCCGGGGGGCCGCGAAAAACTGTTTTTT	CASRPPGGREKLFF
15	TRBV30	.	TRBJ2-3	.	TGTGCCTGGAGTGCCTTTTCAGGGAACACAGATACGCAGTATTTT	CAWSAFSGNTDTQYF
16	TRBV20-1	.	TRBJ2-1	TRBD2	TGCAGTGCTAGAGGGTCTAGCGGGGGCTCCTACAATGAGCAGTTCTTC	CSARGSSGGSYNEQFF
12	TRBV29-1	.	TRBJ2-2	.	TGCAGCGTTGACGAGGGGGCCGGGGAGCTGTTTTTT	CSVDEGAGELFF